Following are 11 T cell receptor beta chains from one sample sequenced in a study of T cells in Graves' hyperthyroidism and ophthalmopathy. Amplification yielded TCR beta CDR3 regions, with RNA transcripts as the source. RT-PCR in the first round (using the HTBI primer set) targeted the TCR CDR3. TCRdb re-derived calls from the multiplex PCR reads in MiXCR, one entry per CDR3 protein. This table has a few hundred thousand distinct CDR3 sequences, 15% to 20% appearing once. Sequencing was done on a sample of blood. These receptors were collected from a man in his forties or fifties with Graves' hyperthyroidism.

This clonotype was counted only a few times. The J gene is TRBJ2-1, the V gene TRBV7-2; maybe TRBD1 (6 bases). Germline V CDR1 and CDR2: SGHTA, FQGNSA. The V and J ends lost 0 bases and 2 bases respectively, with 8 bases between them. The CDR3 extends over 15 amino acids. CDR3 DNA: TGTGCCAGCAGCTTAGCGGGGGCGACCTACAATGAGCAGTTCTTC. It translates to CASSLAGATYNEQFF.

The table lists this clonotype with many counts. The chain is built from TRBV6-1 and TRBJ2-7, with 9 bases matching TRBD1. The junction had 6 bases not matched to a gene; V was cut back by 5 bases and J by 7 bases. CDR3 length equals 13 residues. The germline gives CDR1 MNHNS, CDR2 SASEGT. This chain's CDR3 is CASSPQGAKEQYF. Written as DNA, the CDR3 is TGTGCCAGCAGTCCACAGGGGGCAAAAGAGCAGTACTTC.

The J gene is TRBJ2-2, the V gene TRBV12-5; 9 bases fit TRBD1. The CDR3 has 15 residues. Germline trimming cut 0 bases from V and 10 bases from J; bases unmatched to any gene: 6. CDR1 and CDR2 from the germline V gene are LGHNT and FRNRAP. The CDR3 nucleotides are TGTGCTAGTGGTTTGGTACGGACAGGGGTAGAGGAGCTGTTTTTT. It yields the protein CASGLVRTGVEELFF.

This clonotype was detected ten times or more. The chain joins TRBV14 to TRBJ1-1; TRBD1 is a possible D gene (6 bases). Deletions cut 0 bases from V and 6 bases from J, with 11 bases between. The length of the CDR3 is 14 residues. In germline, CDR1 is SGHDN, CDR2 FVKESK. CDR3 in amino acids: CASSQDYRVPEAFF. CDR3 nucleotide sequence: TGTGCCAGCAGCCAAGATTACAGGGTCCCTGAAGCTTTCTTT.

The CDR3 region is CAISDPRERYEQYF. In DNA, the CDR3 is TGTGCCATCAGTGATCCGCGGGAACGCTACGAGCAGTACTTC. V is TRBV10-3 and J is TRBJ2-7, with D possibly being TRBD2 (6 bases). The germline CDR1 and CDR2 sequences are ENHRY and SYGVKD. The CDR3 runs 14 residues. With 3 bases removed from V and 3 bases from J, the gap between germline ends came to 12 bases.

The chain combines TRBV9 with TRBJ2-3; the D gene is possibly TRBD1 (6 bases). Trimming took off 2 bases at V and 9 bases at J, with 13 bases between the two ends. This CDR3 has 13 residues. Germline V gene lookup returns CDR1 SGDLS and CDR2 YYNGEE. The DNA of the CDR3 is TGTGCCAGCAGCGTCCAGGGAAGGGGGACGCAGTATTTT. Amino acid sequence: CASSVQGRGTQYF.

This clonotype was counted at least ten times. V and J are TRBV28 and TRBJ2-7; no definite D call. Germline V lookup: CDR1 MDHEN, CDR2 SYDVKM. The CDR3 spans 12 residues. Between the trimmed V and J ends, which lost 5 bases and 9 bases, there was a span of 14 bases. CDR3 amino acids: CASSTPQVAQYF. For the CDR3, the DNA is TGTGCCAGCAGTACCCCGCAAGTCGCGCAGTACTTC.

This clonotype was counted ten times or more. The chain carries TRBV11-2 and TRBJ1-1; a weak D match, TRBD1 (5 bases). V lost 1 base to trimming and J lost 4 bases, with 22 bases between them. Germline V gene lookup returns CDR1 SGHAT and CDR2 FQNNGV. The length of the CDR3 is 18 residues. This CDR3 is CASSLGFEGMGSGTEAFF. For the CDR3, the DNA is TGTGCCAGCAGCTTAGGGTTTGAGGGGATGGGGTCGGGCACTGAAGCTTTCTTT.

This clonotype occurred many times. The chain has TRBV5-1 and TRBJ2-7; possible D gene TRBD2, 5 bases. Trimming took off 4 bases at V and 3 bases at J, with 14 bases between the two ends. Germline-derived CDR1 and CDR2 are SGHRS and YFSETQ. This CDR3 contains 14 residues. The CDR3 protein is CASSPRGRDYEQYF. The CDR3 nucleotides are TGCGCCAGCAGCCCCCGGGGAAGAGACTACGAGCAGTACTTC.

This clonotype has a count of ten or more. This chain connects TRBV15 to TRBJ2-5, with D unresolved. The CDR3 covers 13 residues. V was pared by 7 bases and J by 0 bases, with 9 bases between. The germline V gene has CDR1 LNHNV and CDR2 YYDKDF (reference sequence). CDR3 coding DNA: TGTGCCACCACCCCGTGGGACCAAGAGACCCAGTACTTC. This encodes CATTPWDQETQYF. The whole variable domain, remainder taken from reference TRBV15 and TRBJ2-5, is DAMVIQNPRYQVTQFGKPVTLSCSQTLNHNVMYWYQQKSSQAPKLLFHYYDKDFNNEADTPDNFQSRRPNTSFCFLDIRSPGLGDTAMYLCATTPWDQETQYFGPGTRLLVL.

This clonotype appeared many times. V and J are TRBV27 and TRBJ2-7; maybe TRBD2 (6 bases). The CDR3 has 14 residues. Trimming removed 2 bases from V and 1 base from J, with 9 bases in between. Germline-derived CDR1 and CDR2 are MNHEY and SMNVEV (reference sequence). CDR3: CASSLNGGSYEQYF. The CDR3 DNA follows: TGTGCCAGCAGTTTAAACGGGGGATCCTACGAGCAGTACTTC.